This T cell receptor beta chain was documented in a study of T cell clonotyping in hematopoietic cell transplantation. Some clones are missing from TCRdb's copy, which holds only in-frame ones; the method was immunoSEQ multiplex PCR. The sample lists tens of thousands of clones, 85% to 95% occurring once. V was shortened by 0 bases and J by 4 bases, with 0 bases between the two germline ends. The germline V gene encodes CDR1 GTSNPN and CDR2 SVGIG (reference sequence). This CDR3 is built from 10 residues. The sequenced material came from peripheral blood mononuclear cells. The rearrangement links TRBV30 to TRBJ2-5; D remains unclear. The TCR sequence derives from a woman in her forties or fifties in good health. Some clones in this sample may be carry-over from other donors' samples. The CDR3 is CAWSVETQYF. Here the CDR3 DNA reads TGTGCCTGGAGTGTAGAGACCCAGTACTTC.